These T cell receptor beta chains were read from a single sample in a study of blood T cell repertoires in COVID-19. TCRdb's table, derived via immunoSEQ multiplex PCR, lists solely in-frame clones and lacks some. The sample lists 300,000 to 350,000 clones, about nine tenths occurring once. The sample was peripheral blood. The receptors were gathered from a woman in her 30s with COVID-19, enrolled during active disease. Each CDR3 is given with its conserved first and last residue. A D gene is named only where the DNA matches it firmly. Some rows have no size entry. The others give once, few or many, or a class for an expanded clone.

CDR3: CASSVVGYNEQFF
DNA: TGTGCCAGCAGCGTCGTCGGCTACAATGAGCAGTTCTTC
size: .
J: TRBJ2-1
D: .
V: TRBV9

CDR3: CASSRQQGMAYEQYF
DNA: TGCGCCAGCAGCCGTCAACAGGGGATGGCCTACGAGCAGTACTTC
size: .
J: TRBJ2-7
D: TRBD1
V: TRBV5-1

CDR3: CASSLSGGSGEKLFF
DNA: TGTGCCAGCAGCTTAAGCGGGGGTTCGGGTGAAAAACTGTTTTTT
size: .
J: TRBJ1-4
D: .
V: TRBV7-3

CDR3: CASSLYRGFSYEQYF
DNA: TGTGCCAGCAGTCTTTACAGGGGCTTCTCCTACGAGCAGTACTTC
size: .
J: TRBJ2-7
D: TRBD1
V: TRBV6-5

CDR3: CASSIKAMNTEAFF
DNA: TGTGCCAGTAGTATAAAAGCGATGAACACTGAAGCTTTCTTT
size: .
J: TRBJ1-1
D: .
V: TRBV19

CDR3: CASSSSRQGAGTDTQYF
DNA: TGTGCCAGCAGCTCCTCCAGACAGGGGGCGGGCACAGATACGCAGTATTTT
size: .
J: TRBJ2-3
D: TRBD1
V: TRBV7-6

CDR3: CASSQDQRGGLNYGYTF
DNA: TGCGCCAGCAGCCAAGATCAAAGGGGGGGCCTTAACTATGGCTACACCTTC
size: few
J: TRBJ1-2
D: .
V: TRBV4-1

CDR3: CASSSDSGKLFF
DNA: TGTGCCAGCAGTTCCGACTCGGGAAAACTGTTTTTT
size: .
J: TRBJ1-4
D: .
V: TRBV6-6

CDR3: CASSRREPNQPQHF
DNA: TGTGCCAGTAGCCGGAGAGAGCCTAATCAGCCCCAGCATTTT
size: .
J: TRBJ1-5
D: .
V: TRBV19

CDR3: CASSPGTGGGNTIYF
DNA: TGTGCCAGCAGTCCCGGGACAGGGGGAGGAAACACCATATATTTT
size: once
J: TRBJ1-3
D: TRBD1
V: TRBV3-1/TRBV3-2

CDR3: CASSPTYRYTQYF
DNA: TGTGCCAGCAGCCCCACCTACAGGTATACGCAGTATTTT
size: .
J: TRBJ2-3
D: .
V: TRBV3-1/TRBV3-2

CDR3: CASTNPSGRVGETQYF
DNA: TGTGCCAGCACCAACCCCAGCGGGAGGGTAGGAGAGACCCAGTACTTC
size: once
J: TRBJ2-5
D: TRBD2
V: TRBV7-9

CDR3: CASSQGQGHADTQYF
DNA: TGCGCCAGCAGCCAAGGGCAGGGTCATGCAGATACGCAGTATTTT
size: .
J: TRBJ2-3
D: .
V: TRBV4-1

CDR3: CASSYHSEAFF
DNA: TGTGCCAGCAGTTACCATAGCGAAGCTTTCTTT
size: .
J: TRBJ1-1
D: .
V: TRBV6-5

CDR3: CASSLTWAGQYF
DNA: TGTGCCAGCAGTTTAACTTGGGCAGGCCAGTACTTC
size: .
J: TRBJ2-5
D: .
V: TRBV12-3/TRBV12-4

CDR3: CASSESMLSDEQFF
DNA: TGCGCCAGCAGTGAGTCGATGCTGAGTGATGAGCAGTTCTTC
size: .
J: TRBJ2-1
D: .
V: TRBV10-1

CDR3: CASREGRETQYF
DNA: TGTGCCAGCCGGGAGGGTCGGGAGACCCAGTACTTC
size: .
J: TRBJ2-5
D: TRBD2
V: TRBV6-5

CDR3: CASSPQGLLGYTF
DNA: TGTGCCAGCAGTCCCCAGGGGTTACTTGGCTACACCTTC
size: .
J: TRBJ1-2
D: .
V: TRBV28

CDR3: CASSKPPGFTGELFF
DNA: TGTGCCAGCAGCAAACCCCCAGGTTTCACCGGGGAGCTGTTTTTT
size: .
J: TRBJ2-2
D: .
V: TRBV21-1

CDR3: CASSLGFREDTQYF
DNA: TGTGCCAGCAGCTTAGGGTTCAGGGAAGATACGCAGTATTTT
size: .
J: TRBJ2-3
D: .
V: TRBV5-5

CDR3: CASSRQLYNEQFF
DNA: TGTGCCAGCAGCAGACAGTTGTACAATGAGCAGTTCTTC
size: .
J: TRBJ2-1
D: .
V: TRBV7-2

CDR3: CASSIRRGRNTEAFF
DNA: TGTGCCAGTAGTATAAGGAGGGGGCGGAACACTGAAGCTTTCTTT
size: .
J: TRBJ1-1
D: TRBD1
V: TRBV19

CDR3: CASSSGTGGMETQYF
DNA: TGTGCCAGCAGCTCCGGGACAGGGGGCATGGAGACCCAGTACTTC
size: .
J: TRBJ2-5
D: TRBD1
V: TRBV11-3

CDR3: CASSPTGGIYSYEQYF
DNA: TGTGCCAGTAGCCCTACAGGGGGCATATACTCCTACGAGCAGTACTTC
size: .
J: TRBJ2-7
D: TRBD1
V: TRBV19

CDR3: CASTPYERPLGKLFF
DNA: TGTGCCAGTACCCCCTACGAGCGGCCGCTGGGAAAACTGTTTTTT
size: .
J: TRBJ1-4
D: .
V: TRBV19

CDR3: CASSVSYEQYF
DNA: TGTGCCAGCAGTGTATCGTACGAGCAGTACTTC
size: .
J: TRBJ2-7
D: .
V: TRBV2

CDR3: CASSQDRPGNTEAFF
DNA: TGCGCCAGCAGCCAAGATCGGCCAGGTAACACTGAAGCTTTCTTT
size: .
J: TRBJ1-1
D: .
V: TRBV4-1

CDR3: CASSFEAGGFHTQYF
DNA: TGTGCCAGCAGTTTTGAAGCGGGAGGATTTCATACGCAGTATTTT
size: .
J: TRBJ2-3
D: TRBD2
V: TRBV27

CDR3: CASSGGQGTGANVLTF
DNA: TGTGCCAGCAGCGGCGGACAGGGGACTGGGGCCAACGTCCTGACTTTC
size: .
J: TRBJ2-6
D: TRBD1
V: TRBV11-2

CDR3: CASSLGLDSIGADTQYF
DNA: TGTGCCAGCAGCTTAGGGTTGGACAGTATAGGGGCAGATACGCAGTATTTT
size: .
J: TRBJ2-3
D: .
V: TRBV11-2

CDR3: CASSKDGRARNEQFF
DNA: TGCGCCAGCAGTAAGGACGGGAGGGCCCGGAATGAGCAGTTCTTC
size: .
J: TRBJ2-1
D: TRBD2
V: TRBV10-1

CDR3: CASSMRTSYYEQYF
DNA: TGTGCCAGCAGCATGCGGACAAGTTACTACGAGCAGTACTTC
size: .
J: TRBJ2-7
D: .
V: TRBV5-6

CDR3: CASSFASGSYEQYF
DNA: TGTGCCAGCAGTTTTGCTAGCGGGAGCTACGAGCAGTACTTC
size: .
J: TRBJ2-7
D: TRBD2
V: TRBV27

CDR3: CASSLVGTSGKISTEFF
DNA: TGTGCCAGCAGCTTAGTAGGGACTAGCGGAAAGATTTCTACGGAGTTCTTC
size: .
J: TRBJ2-1
D: TRBD2
V: TRBV7-2

CDR3: CASSYERLAGRTEQFF
DNA: TGTGCCAGCAGTTACGAGAGACTAGCGGGACGGACTGAGCAGTTCTTC
size: .
J: TRBJ2-1
D: TRBD2
V: TRBV6-6

CDR3: CAWSGLAGGRSYEQYF
DNA: TGTGCCTGGAGTGGACTAGCGGGAGGGCGGTCCTACGAGCAGTACTTC
size: .
J: TRBJ2-7
D: TRBD2
V: TRBV30

CDR3: CATSRALHQRDEQYF
DNA: TGTGCCACCAGCAGAGCTTTACACCAGAGGGACGAGCAGTACTTC
size: .
J: TRBJ2-7
D: .
V: TRBV15

CDR3: CASRDRGTEAFF
DNA: TGTGCCAGCAGGGACAGGGGGACTGAAGCTTTCTTT
size: .
J: TRBJ1-1
D: TRBD1
V: TRBV25-1

CDR3: CSVVGASEETQYF
DNA: TGCAGCGTTGTCGGAGCATCGGAGGAGACCCAGTACTTC
size: .
J: TRBJ2-5
D: .
V: TRBV29-1

CDR3: CAISDPGLAGVNEQFF
DNA: TGTGCCATCAGTGACCCGGGACTAGCGGGAGTGAATGAGCAGTTCTTC
size: .
J: TRBJ2-1
D: TRBD2
V: TRBV10-3

CDR3: CATGDRDTNYGYTF
DNA: TGTGCCACCGGGGACAGGGATACTAACTATGGCTACACCTTC
size: .
J: TRBJ1-2
D: TRBD1
V: TRBV15

CDR3: CATARSRTDQETQYF
DNA: TGTGCCACCGCCCGGAGCAGGACTGACCAAGAGACCCAGTACTTC
size: .
J: TRBJ2-5
D: .
V: TRBV6-4

CDR3: CASTRDFNYGYTF
DNA: TGCGCCAGCACCCGGGACTTCAACTATGGCTACACCTTC
size: .
J: TRBJ1-2
D: .
V: TRBV5-1

CDR3: CASSTEPGTDTQYF
DNA: TGCGCCAGCAGCACGGAGCCCGGCACAGATACGCAGTATTTT
size: .
J: TRBJ2-3
D: .
V: TRBV5-1

CDR3: CAWSPNLYSYGYTF
DNA: TGTGCCTGGAGTCCTAACCTCTACAGTTATGGCTACACCTTC
size: .
J: TRBJ1-2
D: .
V: TRBV30

CDR3: CSVDPTSGGTDTQYF
DNA: TGCAGCGTGGACCCTACTAGCGGCGGGACAGATACGCAGTATTTT
size: few
J: TRBJ2-3
D: TRBD2
V: TRBV29-1

CDR3: CASSPPGLAAGELFF
DNA: TGTGCCAGCAGTCCGCCGGGACTAGCGGCCGGGGAGCTGTTTTTT
size: once
J: TRBJ2-2
D: TRBD2
V: TRBV28

CDR3: CASSGGPWTAQETQYF
DNA: TGTGCCAGCAGCGGAGGCCCTTGGACAGCACAAGAGACCCAGTACTTC
size: .
J: TRBJ2-5
D: .
V: TRBV9

CDR3: CATLSGSSNSNQPQHF
DNA: TGTGCCACCCTCTCCGGGTCTTCCAATAGCAATCAGCCCCAGCATTTT
size: .
J: TRBJ1-5
D: .
V: TRBV28

CDR3: CASRIASKAFF
DNA: TGTGCCAGCAGGATTGCTTCTAAAGCTTTCTTT
size: .
J: TRBJ1-1
D: .
V: TRBV2

CDR3: CASTHTQPQHF
DNA: TGTGCCAGCACCCACACTCAGCCCCAGCATTTT
size: .
J: TRBJ1-5
D: .
V: TRBV6-4

CDR3: CASSLLGQTGNEQFF
DNA: TGTGCCAGCAGCTTATTGGGACAAACAGGGAATGAGCAGTTCTTC
size: once
J: TRBJ2-1
D: .
V: TRBV5-6

CDR3: CASIAGGGTEAFF
DNA: TGTGCCAGTATTGCAGGGGGCGGCACTGAAGCTTTCTTT
size: .
J: TRBJ1-1
D: TRBD1
V: TRBV19

CDR3: CASSLLGGLYGYTF
DNA: TGTGCCAGCAGCCTGCTCGGGGGACTCTATGGCTACACCTTC
size: .
J: TRBJ1-2
D: .
V: TRBV28